This T cell receptor (beta chain) was recorded in a study of response to subunit inactivated influenza vaccine. General study points: Each seasonal influenza vaccination recruits few new T cells, the authors suggested.

Trimming left V 8 bases short and J 11 bases short, with 7 bases between. The CDR3 contains 8 residues. This clonotype has just a few counts. Its specificity is not known. TCRdb reanalysed the RT-PCR reads using MiXCR and keeps one entry per CDR3 protein. Here the sample spans around 710,000 distinct CDR3 sequences, roughly 13% being singletons. V usage is TRBV12-3 or TRBV12-4 and J usage is TRBJ2-7; unclear D gene. The sample in question was PBMCs from blood, obtained around 14 days before vaccination. The sequence was obtained from a man in his fifties who received an inactivated influenza vaccine. The DNA of the CDR3 is TGTGCCAGCTGCGGCGAGTACTTC. Amino acid sequence: CASCGEYF.